This record covers a single TCR beta chain. This clone was found once. Its antigen is still unknown. Nothing much larger sits one base from this clone, and base qualities are not available. This entry belongs to a study of chemoradiotherapy in HPV16-positive cancers (dated by TCRdb to 2022 to 2024). In the study overall: Candidate HPV-specific T-cell clones and common TCR motifs were defined through functional T-cell assays on cells from a couple of HPV16-positive patients. The study asked whether T-cell immunity to the HPV oncoproteins E6 and E7 changes during chemoradiotherapy and whether this immunity affects survival. The candidate HPV-specific TCRs and motifs were subsequently tracked in TCR repertoires obtained from roughly 78 patients with HPV-related cancers. Beyond this particular receptor, the publication reports: Expansion of candidate HPV-specific clones and E7-related TCR motifs was observed in the tumor microenvironment during treatment, whereas no such expansion was observed for non-HPV-specific T cells. The functional definition of HPV-specific T cells was derived from only two HPV16-positive patients, and the survival association was reported for HPV16-positive patients. In HPV16-positive patients, expansion of HPV-responsive T cells during chemoradiotherapy was found to be associated with improved recurrence-free survival.

Because repertoires were sampled repeatedly during chemoradiotherapy, clonal expansion in the tumor microenvironment could be followed. The CDR3 measures 13 amino acids from cysteine to phenylalanine. Left in the record is the CDR3 DNA by itself, 39 bases read in frame from the first base. CDR1 and CDR2, looked up from the germline V gene, are SQVTM and ANQGSEA. The germline V end is reduced by 7 bases and the J end by 1 base; junction bases left unmatched: 5. The protocol used for the library was the immunoSEQ multiplex PCR assay. Held by TCRdb, this immuneACCESS table contains in-frame sequences only and omits some clones. Under half of the omission traces to an unresolved V gene where checked; the cause of the rest is unknown. A total of approximately 50,000 clones appear in this sample, around nine tenths of them only once. Together, the top ten hold around 3.3% of the sample.

The rearranged chain carries TRBV29-1 and TRBJ1-1, and TRBD1 aligns with 8 junction nucleotides. The TCR comes from a human donor with HPV-associated anogenital cancer. The specimen comprised blood, sampled from a patient who underwent chemoradiotherapy. The DNA is TGCAGCGCTACAGGGACAGGGAACACTGAAGCTTTCTTT. This encodes CSATGTGNTEAFF.